This record looks at one T cell receptor beta chain sequence and its context. There are a few counts of this clone. Its antigen is not yet known. No much larger clonotype is one base removed from it; base qualities were not supplied. Each donor gave one peripheral blood draw, roughly 120 mL on average, collected into heparinised tubes. Using a panel that included CD45RO, CCR7, CD25, CD127, CD95 and CD27, naive, central memory, regulatory and stem cell-like memory CD4+ T cells were sorted on a BD FACSAria II. Purity was above 95% for every sorted population. PBMCs were isolated right away by Lymphoprep density gradient centrifugation and were stained directly, without culture. Samples were stained and sorted in pairs, with one healthy donor and one patient per experiment, so that batch effects were minimized. This sample is part of a study of beta chain features in type 1 diabetes (dated by TCRdb to between 2017 and 2018). Some background on the complete study: Mean age, gender distribution, total cell number and subset yield did not differ between patients and healthy donors. Naive and central memory subsets were obtained from all 30 or so donors, but regulatory and stem cell-like memory subsets were isolated from only 8 patients and roughly 8 healthy donors. The study compared the TCRB repertoires of sorted circulating CD4+ T cell subsets in recently diagnosed type 1 diabetes patients with those in matched healthy donors. Across all samples, approximately 98,000,000 sorted cells were examined, and cell number per subset correlated strongly with RNA yield. Study-level results and caveats: Naive, central memory and regulatory TCRB repertoires appeared more similar among patients than among healthy donors. Type 1 diabetes patients showed a moderate but significant shortening of TCRB CDR3 length in all four CD4+ subsets. Only small numbers of individuals were included in the HLA sub-analyses, which left unresolved whether HLA type had any influence on TCRB rearrangement. At VDJ recombination sites, patients with type 1 diabetes made fewer insertions and deleted more nucleotides, a pattern implying thymic rearrangement abnormalities. Sequencing cDNA rather than genomic DNA could over-represent highly expressing activated cells, although activation and CD3 levels did not differ between groups. PCR might favor shorter templates, but patient and control samples were amplified and corrected together, so any skew would affect both groups equally.

The High Capacity cDNA Reverse Transcription Kit was used to reverse transcribe all of the isolated RNA, meaning that expressed TCRB transcripts were what got sequenced. Deep immunoSEQ sequencing was performed on naive, central memory and regulatory T cell samples, with an average of around 3.5 million total reads per sample. Sorted cells were lysed in RLT buffer, and RNA was extracted using DNase-treated RNeasy Micro or Mini kits according to cell number. To prevent cross-contamination, each cell subset was processed individually, whereas patient and healthy donor samples were processed jointly. The immunoSEQ multiplex PCR was used to amplify TCRB sequences from cDNA, generating 87-bp fragments that spanned the CDR3 region. The amplicons were sequenced using the Illumina HiSeq platform. For the original study's pipeline: PCR bias was corrected computationally using synthetic template baselines, and reads within Hamming distance 2 were collapsed, with unmergeable singletons discarded. Reads were aligned against IMGT so that V, D and J genes, CDR3 length and insertions or deletions at six rearrangement sites could be assigned. Clonotype counts were normalized to sorted cell number within each subset before computing true diversity and Gini coefficients with the tcR R package. Repertoire sharing was quantified using the overlap coefficient calculated on TCRB nucleotide sequences. The source is immuneACCESS, and TCRdb retained only in-frame sequences with V and J called. Part of the clones is not carried over; for the studies checked, unresolved V genes explain less than half of this, and the remainder is unexplained. V and J calls and clone size follow that table, whereas D and trimming were derived from the DNA. For this sample the table gives roughly 300,000 clones, of which about 15% were detected only once. The ten biggest clones cover approximately 7% of the sample.

From the cysteine up to the phenylalanine, the CDR3 has a length of 15 residues. CDR3 DNA only is kept here, 45 bases in frame from base 1. Reading the germline V gene (reference sequence) gives CDR1 SEHNR and CDR2 FQNEAQ. The V and J ends are trimmed by 5 bases and 0 bases, leaving 13 bases between them. The chain is encoded by TRBV7-9 joined to TRBJ1-1; TRBD1 might be the D gene, on 6 matching bases. The receptor was derived from a man aged 25 to 40 in good health. Source material: central memory CD4+ T cells from blood. The DNA sequence is given as TGTGCCAGCAGCACGCCTACAGGGTTGAACACTGAAGCTTTCTTT. Its translation reads: CASSTPTGLNTEAFF.